This T cell receptor beta chain was retrieved from a study of blood T cells in healthy people across ages (dated by TCRdb to between 2014 and 2016). About the study as a whole: In model experiments, template switching captured roughly one uniquely barcoded TCR beta cDNA molecule for every two T cells. The study measured age-related changes in TCR beta repertoire diversity using deep sequencing normalized with unique cDNA molecular identifiers. The donors were split into four age groups: young (average 16 years), middle-aged (more than 35), aged (more than 60) and long-lived (under 90). To avoid experimental bias, donors of different ages were randomly spread across the sequencing lanes. Using the same blood draw, the study looked at two additional independent replicas of 1 million unique cDNA reads for two donors, one aged 18 to 29 and the other aged 80 or older.

For this clonotype: Its antigen is unknown. Within one base of it there is no much larger clone, and no base qualities were kept.

Reading the germline V gene gives CDR1 SGHTA and CDR2 FQGTGA. V is pruned by 7 bases and J by 4 bases, leaving 5 bases of the junction without a gene match. CDR3 length: 14 amino acids, cysteine to phenylalanine. Kept here is only the CDR3 DNA, which spans 42 bases and is read in frame from base 1. The donors were around 39 Caucasian individuals from Russia, aged roughly 6 to 100 years, who were systemically healthy. Each donor gave about 11 milliliters of peripheral blood, drawn into EDTA-treated Vacutainer tubes. Ficoll-Paque density-gradient centrifugation was used to isolate PBMCs, with at least 6 million per sample. Trizol reagent was used to extract total RNA from the PBMCs, yielding at least 5.5 micrograms per sample. For every donor, flow cytometry on a PBMC aliquot measured the percentage of naive CD45RAhigh/CD27high T cells. The library was generated by 5' RACE. Sequencing used an Illumina HiSeq 2500. The second PCR ran for about 6 to 12 cycles and used a J-beta primer mix along with a sample-barcoded 5' primer. A template-switch 5' adaptor carrying 12 random nucleotides introduced a unique molecular identifier onto each TCR beta cDNA molecule. Each sample yielded at least 3 million CDR3-containing paired-end reads. First-strand cDNA synthesis was performed from all RNA using the Mint cDNA synthesis kit, with priming by a TRBC-specific oligonucleotide. Following uracil-DNA glycosylase treatment, a first 18-cycle PCR with universal primers M1SS and BC2_uni_R was performed on all cDNA. On the authors' methods: Each sample was normalized by randomly selecting 1 million high-quality reads, each carrying a distinct molecular identifier. Instead of being binned into consensus sequences, reads that shared molecular identifiers were thrown out. MiTCR, set to a Q25 quality threshold and the strictest error-elimination algorithm, was used for CDR3 identification, clonotype clustering and error correction. A nonparametric unseen species model using Euler transformation provided a lower-bound estimate of total TCR beta diversity. TCRdb itself trimmed the public reads at Q25 with fastp, ran MiXCR and retained productive beta chains. One record per CDR3 amino acid sequence lists the most common genes and DNA. These V and J calls derive from TCRdb rather than the authors' analysis. The sample records 2 million or so distinct CDR3 sequences, 40% to 55% of which are singletons. The ten largest clones add up to roughly 2% of the sample.

Overall results and qualifications from the work: Compared with the aged group, the long-lived group had more naive CD4+ T cells, fewer expanded clones and increased TCR diversity, suggesting age selection. Estimates of total diversity from one million sequenced T cells were regarded as lower bounds and underestimates. Conclusive comparison of naive and antigen-experienced compartments was prevented by the profiling of bulk unsorted PBMCs. As age increased, observed TCR beta diversity per million T cells dropped in a roughly linear way, and a significant reduction was already evident by age 40. Observed TCR beta diversity correlated strongly with the percentage of naive T cells measured by flow cytometry. The CMV infection status of donors was not known, potentially confounding age-related changes in expanded clonotypes.

The rearranged segments are TRBV7-3 and TRBJ2-2, and 8 junctional nucleotides match TRBD1. The sequence was obtained from a woman aged 40 to 50 in good health. Sequenced sample: blood. The DNA reads TGTGCCAGCACAAGACAGGGGCCCACCGGGGAGCTGTTTTTT. This encodes CASTRQGPTGELFF.